This T cell receptor beta chain was identified during a study of regulatory T cells in long-lasting Graves disease. Looking at the study overall: Persistent Graves' disease required over 5 years of antithyroid drugs and positive TSH receptor antibodies.

Notes on the study in general: Among samples with persistent disease, TRBV28, TRBJ1-2 and TRBJ2-5 were favored.

Germline V CDR1 and CDR2: MDHEN, SYDVKM. CDR3 length: 15 residues. Trimming removed 3 bases from V and 2 bases from J, with 11 bases in between. As regards this clonotype: Its antigen is not known.

Arm-PCR with iRepertoire HTBI primers amplified the CDR3 regions for these TCR beta libraries. TCRdb used MiXCR to reprocess the multiplex PCR reads, holding one entry per CDR3 protein. The sample consists of a few hundred thousand distinct CDR3 sequences, approximately 25% of them appearing once. The time point denotes: persistent/refractory GD, antithyroid drugs over 5 years with positive TRAb. After RNA was extracted from PBMCs, the TCR library was made from it. Graves' disease diagnosis followed American Thyroid Association guidelines. The sequenced sample was peripheral blood mononuclear cells (PBMCs), obtained when the disease was refractory, from a patient treated with antithyroid drugs. The TCR originated in a woman aged 40 to 55 with Graves disease. The chain recombines TRBV28 with TRBJ2-1; D possibly corresponds to TRBD1 (6 bases). In DNA form, the CDR3 reads TGTGCCAGCAGTTTTCAGGCAGGGGCCTACAATGAGCAGTTCTTC. The encoded protein is CASSFQAGAYNEQFF.